This T cell receptor beta chain was documented in a study of CXCR3-negative and CXCR3-positive naive CD8 T cells. Across the study: The libraries together contributed about 135 million TRB reads, each supplying about 1.5 +/- 0.3 million.

Per germline, CDR1 SEHNR and CDR2 FQNEAQ (reference sequence). The CDR3 is 16 amino acids. Study-wide points: Sequencing showed both naive subsets with comparably high diversity, and memory CD8+ cells much lower. Naive cells, whether CXCR3-negative or CXCR3-positive, had similar TRBV-TRBJ usage, while memory cells differed. Fresh PBMCs went into most assays, and CXCR3 expression partly declined after cryopreservation.

5' RACE that incorporated UMI labels was used to prepare the TRB cDNA libraries. TCRdb re-called the 5' RACE reads and shows each CDR3 protein once, DNA omitted. This sample's table reports 45,000 to 65,000 distinct CDR3 sequences. Notes on this clonotype: Its target is unknown.

This receptor was identified in a human donor in good health. Some clones in this sample may be carry-over from other donors' samples. Material for sequencing was memory CD8+ T cells from blood. This chain links TRBV7-9 with TRBJ2-1. The CDR3 region is CASSSVLTPSYNEQFF.